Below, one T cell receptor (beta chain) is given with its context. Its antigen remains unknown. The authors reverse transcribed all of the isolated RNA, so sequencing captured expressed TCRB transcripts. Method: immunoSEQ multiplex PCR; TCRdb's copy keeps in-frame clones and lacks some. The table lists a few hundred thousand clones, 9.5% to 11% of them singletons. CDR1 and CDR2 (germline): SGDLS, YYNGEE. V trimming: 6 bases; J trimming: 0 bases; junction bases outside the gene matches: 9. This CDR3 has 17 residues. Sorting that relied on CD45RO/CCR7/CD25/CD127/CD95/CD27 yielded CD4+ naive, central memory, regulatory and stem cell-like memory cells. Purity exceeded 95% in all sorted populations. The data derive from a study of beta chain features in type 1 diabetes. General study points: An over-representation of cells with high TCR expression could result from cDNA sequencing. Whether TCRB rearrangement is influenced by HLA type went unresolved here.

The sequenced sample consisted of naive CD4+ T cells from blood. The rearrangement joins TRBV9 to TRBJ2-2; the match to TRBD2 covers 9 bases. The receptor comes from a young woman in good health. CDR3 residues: CASTVAPSGANTGELFF. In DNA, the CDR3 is TGTGCCAGCACCGTTGCCCCTAGCGGGGCGAACACCGGGGAGCTGTTTTTT.